This is a list of T cell receptor beta chains from one sample in a study of beta chain features in type 1 diabetes. Assay: immunoSEQ multiplex PCR; the TCRdb copy retains only in-frame clones and omits some. The sample includes 150,000 to 180,000 clones, approximately 12% of them seen just once. Sequencing was performed on central memory CD4+ T cells from blood. These receptors came from a man between 18 and 35 years old in good health. Both conserved end residues are part of each CDR3. A D gene is named only where the DNA matches it firmly. A row's size may be missing; if present it is once, few, many or a size class.

j_gene | d_gene | len | abundance | v_gene | CDR3aa | CDR3nt
TRBJ2-7 | . | 15 | few | TRBV21-1 | CASSKASTATYEQYF | TGTGCCAGCAGCAAAGCTAGCACGGCTACCTACGAGCAGTACTTC
TRBJ2-7 | . | 10 | few | TRBV20-1 | CSARMTEQYF | TGCAGTGCTAGAATGACCGAGCAGTACTTC
TRBJ1-4 | TRBD1 | 14 | . | TRBV9 | CASSLGTVNEKLFF | TGTGCCAGCAGCCTTGGGACAGTTAATGAAAAACTGTTTTTT
TRBJ1-1 | TRBD1 | 14 | few | TRBV29-1 | CSVDRQGAGTEAFF | TGCAGCGTTGACCGACAGGGGGCGGGCACTGAAGCTTTCTTT
TRBJ2-1 | . | 15 | . | TRBV7-8 | CASSLVSLPYNEQFF | TGTGCCAGCAGCTTAGTTAGTCTCCCCTACAATGAGCAGTTCTTC
TRBJ2-3 | . | 16 | . | TRBV25-1 | CASSEGNRISSDTQYF | TGTGCCAGCAGTGAAGGTAACAGGATAAGTTCAGATACGCAGTATTTT
TRBJ1-4 | . | 14 | once | TRBV29-1 | CSVLGVGTNEKLFF | TGCAGCGTTTTGGGGGTAGGGACTAATGAAAAACTGTTTTTT
TRBJ2-3 | TRBD2 | 16 | . | TRBV10-3 | CAISEIGSGGTDTQYF | TGTGCCATCAGTGAGATCGGTAGCGGGGGCACAGATACGCAGTATTTT
TRBJ2-1 | TRBD2 | 16 | few | TRBV15 | CATSRATSGSNNEQFF | TGTGCCACCAGCAGGGCGACTAGCGGGAGTAACAATGAGCAGTTCTTC
TRBJ2-1 | . | 15 | . | TRBV6-5 | CASSYSRETLDEQFF | TGTGCCAGCAGTTACTCCCGGGAGACCTTGGATGAGCAGTTCTTC
TRBJ1-4 | TRBD1 | 12 | . | TRBV4-3 | CASSLTGEKLFF | TGCGCCAGCAGCTTGACAGGGGAAAAACTGTTTTTT
TRBJ2-5 | . | 14 | . | TRBV6-6 | CASSWRLGQETQYF | TGTGCCAGCAGTTGGAGGCTAGGTCAAGAGACCCAGTACTTC
TRBJ2-5 | . | 12 | few | TRBV6-5 | CASSGGQETQYF | TGTGCCAGCAGTGGAGGTCAAGAGACCCAGTACTTC
TRBJ1-6 | TRBD1 | 14 | . | TRBV15 | CATSRGTGLSPLHF | TGTGCCACCAGCAGGGGGACAGGTCTTTCACCCCTCCACTTT
TRBJ2-3 | . | 14 | few | TRBV30 | CAWSVGGATDTQYF | TGTGCCTGGAGTGTTGGGGGGGCTACTGATACGCAGTATTTT
TRBJ1-4 | TRBD1 | 14 | . | TRBV30 | CALNLDRGNEKLFF | TGTGCCTTGAACTTGGACAGGGGAAATGAAAAACTGTTTTTT
TRBJ2-2 | TRBD2 | 16 | once | TRBV11-2 | CASSQTLLGTSGELFF | TGTGCCAGCAGCCAAACTCTCCTCGGGACTAGCGGGGAGCTGTTTTTT
TRBJ2-7 | TRBD1 | 16 | . | TRBV7-6 | CASSPHRDRDSYEQYF | TGTGCCAGCAGCCCCCACCGGGACAGGGACTCCTACGAGCAGTACTTC
TRBJ2-3 | . | 15 | few | TRBV18 | CASSPLGGVTDTQYF | TGTGCCAGCTCACCATTAGGGGGAGTTACAGATACGCAGTATTTT
TRBJ1-1 | . | 13 | few | TRBV6-6 | CASSYGDTGEAFF | TGTGCCAGCAGTTACGGGGACACGGGAGAAGCTTTCTTT
TRBJ2-1 | TRBD2 | 15 | . | TRBV7-2 | CASSPGLAGHNEQFF | TGTGCCAGCAGCCCGGGACTAGCTGGGCACAATGAGCAGTTCTTC
TRBJ1-3 | . | 17 | few | TRBV4-3 | CASSQDLYGRTGNTIYF | TGCGCCAGCAGCCAAGATTTATATGGACGGACTGGAAACACCATATATTTT
TRBJ2-3 | . | 14 | many | TRBV5-1 | CASSLSDPSDTQYF | TGCGCCAGCAGCTTAAGTGATCCTTCCGATACGCAGTATTTT
TRBJ1-2 | TRBD1 | 14 | . | TRBV7-2 | CASRPTGDGYGYTF | TGTGCCAGCAGGCCGACAGGGGACGGCTATGGCTACACCTTC
TRBJ2-5 | . | 14 | few | TRBV7-3 | CASSPQAGTKTQYF | TGTGCCAGCAGCCCCCAGGCGGGCACGAAGACCCAGTACTTC
TRBJ2-2 | TRBD1 | 15 | . | TRBV9 | CASSSRDSYTGELFF | TGTGCCAGCAGCTCCCGGGACAGCTACACCGGGGAGCTGTTTTTT
TRBJ2-1 | TRBD2 | 15 | few | TRBV5-1 | CASRGAGGAYNEQFF | TGCGCCAGCAGAGGTGCGGGAGGCGCCTACAATGAGCAGTTCTTC
TRBJ2-3 | . | 14 | many | TRBV9 | CASSGFVATDTQYF | TGTGCCAGCAGTGGCTTCGTGGCCACAGATACGCAGTATTTT
TRBJ1-5 | . | 13 | . | TRBV28 | CASSFGLFEPQHF | TGTGCCAGCAGTTTCGGGTTGTTTGAGCCCCAGCATTTT